The 31 T cell receptor beta chains given below trace back to one sample, sequenced in a study of regulatory T cells. Findings of the study overall: Hydrophobic residues at CDR3 positions 6 and 7 were enriched in conventional CD4+ T cells of CD3G-deficient patients.

The antigens these receptors bind are not known. Amplification used 52 TRBV primers and 13 TRBJ primers. Here immunoSEQ multiplex PCR was the method, and the copy in TCRdb shows in-frame clones only, minus some. Altogether 30,000 to 40,000 clones are present, 75% to 90% being singletons, with the ten largest covering approximately 2.3%. Input material: conventional CD4+ T cells sorted from blood. The receptors stem from a young adult with CD3G deficiency.

The chain uses TRBV5-1 and TRBJ2-1; 9 bases agree with TRBD2. The V segment lost 5 bases and the J segment 7 bases; nucleotides outside the gene matches: 10. Germline assignment: CDR1 SGHRS and CDR2 YFSETQ. This CDR3 is 15 amino acids long. The CDR3 protein is CASRGGGGAWNEQFF. The CDR3 DNA sequence: TGCGCCAGCAGAGGCGGCGGGGGGGCTTGGAATGAGCAGTTCTTC.

The CDR3 coding sequence is TGTGCCAGCTCAGAACTCCCGGGCACCGGGGAGCTGTTTTTT. Its translation is CASSELPGTGELFF. The V and J genes are TRBV18 and TRBJ2-2; D unclear. Trimming removed 5 bases at V and 4 bases at J, with 11 bases between. Germline lookup yields CDR1 KGHSH and CDR2 LQKENI. CDR3 size: 14 residues.

The V and J genes are TRBV6-6 and TRBJ1-2; no clear D. The germline V and J ends were trimmed by 6 bases and 3 bases, with 17 bases remaining between them. This CDR3 spans 15 amino acids. Germline CDR1 MNHNY, CDR2 SVGAGI (reference sequence). CDR3 bases: TGTGCCAGCAGCCGCGGACGTGGATGGCACTATGGCTACACCTTC. It translates to CASSRGRGWHYGYTF.

The chain uses TRBV21-1 and TRBJ2-3; the tabulated D call, TRBD1, remains unverified against the DNA. TRBV21-1 is labeled a pseudogene. The CDR3 is 18 residues long. As DNA, the CDR3 is TGTGCCAGCAGCAAAGCGGCGGGGACAGGGGGTCTCACAGATACGCAGTATTTT. Amino acids: CASSKAAGTGGLTDTQYF.

This sequence joins TRBV11-2 and TRBJ2-7; 13 nucleotides match TRBD2. The CDR3 spans 14 residues. Germline CDR1 SGHAT, CDR2 FQNNGV. Unmatched junction bases numbered 5, after V lost 5 bases and J lost 7 bases. CDR3 protein: CASSALAGGLEQYF. The CDR3 coding sequence is TGTGCCAGCAGCGCACTAGCGGGGGGGCTTGAGCAGTACTTC.

V gene TRBV28 combines with J gene TRBJ1-5; 7 positions match TRBD1. The V gene's germline CDR1 is MDHEN and CDR2 SYDVKM. This CDR3 is built from 13 residues. Trimming cost V 6 bases and J 6 bases; bases outside gene matches: 5. This CDR3 reads CASSQDRVQPQHF. The CDR3 DNA is TGTGCCAGCAGCCAAGACAGGGTTCAGCCCCAGCATTTT.

V is TRBV28 and J is TRBJ2-7, with D possibly called TRBD1 or TRBD2 (6 bases each). The length of the CDR3 is 16 residues. Per germline, CDR1 MDHEN and CDR2 SYDVKM. V lost 6 bases and J lost 2, with 20 bases in between. The CDR3 protein is CASSPRGVGKPYEQYF. DNA for the CDR3: TGTGCCAGCAGCCCTAGGGGGGTGGGCAAACCCTACGAGCAGTACTTC.

The chain carries TRBV5-1 and TRBJ2-5, with 7 nucleotides matching TRBD1. The CDR3 is 13 residues long. The V gene end was trimmed by 5 bases and the J gene end by 5 bases; junction bases not matched to a gene: 6. The germline CDR1 and CDR2 sequences are SGHRS and YFSETQ. DNA for the CDR3: TGCGCCAGCAGTCGACAGGGCTGGGAGACCCAGTACTTC. It yields the protein CASSRQGWETQYF.

J is TRBJ1-1 and V is TRBV7-9, with 8 positions matching TRBD1. V shed 3 bases, J shed 1 base, and the junction held 7 bases outside the gene matches. CDR3 size: 16 residues. Germline values: CDR1 SEHNR, CDR2 FQNEAQ (reference sequence). For the CDR3, the DNA is TGTGCCAGCAGCTTGACAGGGGCGTCGTGGAACACTGAAGCTTTCTTT. It is translated as CASSLTGASWNTEAFF.

The chain employs TRBV3-1 (or the pseudogene TRBV3-2) and TRBJ1-1; D gene unclear. The CDR3 runs 9 residues. From germline, CDR1 is LGHDT and CDR2 YNNKEL (reference sequence). Trimming cost V 11 bases and J 6 bases, with 7 bases left between them. CDR3 residues: CAAPAEAFF. The CDR3 nucleotides read TGTGCCGCCCCCGCTGAAGCTTTCTTT.

This chain uses TRBV30 with TRBJ2-3, with 13 bases matching TRBD2. CDR1 and CDR2 from the germline V gene are GTSNPN and SVGIG (reference sequence). The length of the CDR3 is 15 residues. Trimming removed 2 bases from V and 4 bases from J; junction bases left unmatched: 3. The chain's CDR3 is CAWSWTSGGPDTQYF. As DNA, the CDR3 is TGTGCCTGGAGTTGGACTAGCGGGGGACCAGATACGCAGTATTTT.

This chain joins TRBV25-1 and TRBJ2-2; 8 nucleotides line up with TRBD2. Germline V gene data show CDR1 as MGHDK and CDR2 as SYGVNS. With 8 bases clipped from V and 5 bases from J, the junction kept 10 bases outside the gene matches. This CDR3 has 15 amino acids. The CDR3 here is CASPYRRGVTGELFF. The CDR3 bases are TGTGCCAGCCCCTACCGGCGGGGGGTAACCGGGGAGCTGTTTTTT.

CDR3 nucleotide sequence: TGTGCCAGCAGCTTAGGTCAGGTCCACGAGCAGTACTTC. Translation: CASSLGQVHEQYF. This chain joins TRBV7-8 and TRBJ2-7; D remains ambiguous. Per the germline V gene, CDR1 is SGHVS and CDR2 is FQNEAQ. Trimming cost V 1 base and J 5 bases, with 9 bases left between them. The CDR3 covers 13 residues.

The chain is built from TRBV6-1 and TRBJ1-1; D gene uncertain. The CDR3 spans 14 residues. CDR1 MNHNS and CDR2 SASEGT come from the germline V gene. The V end was cut by 2 bases, the J end by 5 bases, with 12 bases between. The CDR3 reads CASSEKGGWTEAFF. The CDR3, as DNA: TGTGCCAGCAGTGAAAAGGGAGGATGGACTGAAGCTTTCTTT.

The genes are TRBV5-1 and TRBJ2-2; D unresolved. Germline CDR1 SGHRS, CDR2 YFSETQ. V shed 5 bases and J shed 3 bases, with 11 bases lying between them. The CDR3 is 14 residues long. CDR3 nucleotides: TGCGCCAGCAGGAACGCTCTGGACACCGGGGAGCTGTTTTTT. It encodes CASRNALDTGELFF. The variable domain in full, with the rest retrieved from reference TRBV5-1 and TRBJ2-2, is KAGVTQTPRYLIKTRGQQVTLSCSPISGHRSVSWYQQTPGQGLQFLFEYFSETQRNKGNFPGRFSGRQFSNSRSEMNVSTLELGDSALYLCASRNALDTGELFFGEGSRLTVL.

The V and J genes are TRBV5-1 and TRBJ2-7, with D tentatively TRBD2 (5 bases). The length of the CDR3 is 13 residues. Looked up from germline, CDR1 is SGHRS and CDR2 is YFSETQ. The germline V and J ends were trimmed by 0 bases and 6 bases, with 10 bases remaining between them. DNA for the CDR3: TGCGCCAGCAGCTTGGAAACGGGGTTCGAGCAGTACTTC. Its protein is CASSLETGFEQYF.

This chain connects TRBV6-6 to TRBJ1-2; 7 bases align to TRBD1. The CDR3 loop spans 14 amino acids. V was pared by 5 bases and J by 7 bases, with 10 bases of the junction left unmatched. The germline gives CDR1 MNHNY, CDR2 SVGAGI (reference sequence). For the CDR3, the DNA is TGTGCCAGCAGTAGATCTGGGACAGTAATTGGCTACACCTTC. Translating it yields CASSRSGTVIGYTF.

Turning to this clone: One junction end does not reproduce the germline sequence, and a read error may be involved. This sequence joins TRBV28 and TRBJ2-2; TRBD1 agrees at 8 bases. In germline, CDR1 is MDHEN, CDR2 SYDVKM. CDR3 length: 14 amino acids. Here the CDR3 reads CASLDRANPGELFF. In DNA, the CDR3 is TGTGCCAGTCTGGACAGGGCGAACCCCGGGGAGCTGTTTTTT.

The chain uses TRBV19 and TRBJ1-1; D is perhaps TRBD1 (5 bases). Deletions cut 3 bases from V and 3 bases from J, with 8 bases between. The CDR3 runs to 13 residues. The germline gives CDR1 LNHDA, CDR2 SQIVND (reference sequence). Written as DNA, the CDR3 is TGTGCCAGTAGTATCGTGGGGGACACTGAAGCTTTCTTT. As protein: CASSIVGDTEAFF.

This clone was counted only a few times. The rearrangement joins TRBV5-1 to TRBJ2-6; 10 nucleotides agree with TRBD2. CDR1 is SGHRS, CDR2 YFSETQ, per germline. This CDR3 is built from 18 residues. V lost 4 bases to trimming and J lost 3 bases; unmatched junction nucleotides: 10. The CDR3 bases are TGCGCCAGCAGCCTAACTAGCGGGGCCGGGAGTGGGGCCAACGTCCTGACTTTC. Amino acid sequence: CASSLTSGAGSGANVLTF.

This chain connects TRBV19 to TRBJ2-3, with D possibly being TRBD1 (6 bases). Germline lookup yields CDR1 LNHDA and CDR2 SQIVND (reference sequence). The CDR3 loop spans 14 amino acids. V lost 3 bases and J 4 bases, leaving 11 bases between the germline ends. For the CDR3, the DNA is TGTGCCAGTAGTATCCAACACAGGGCAGATACGCAGTATTTT. It codes for CASSIQHRADTQYF.

The rearrangement links TRBV30 to TRBJ2-1, with TRBD2 as a possible D gene (6 bases). The CDR3 length is 11 residues. Germline CDR1 GTSNPN, CDR2 SVGIG (reference sequence). Trimming stripped 3 bases from V and 11 bases from J, with 11 bases between. This CDR3 reads CAWSPGLKQFF. CDR3 in DNA: TGTGCCTGGAGCCCGGGACTTAAGCAGTTCTTC.

V and J are TRBV7-9 and TRBJ2-4; 7 positions match TRBD1. V shed 2 bases, J shed 8 bases, and the junction held 3 bases outside the gene matches. Germline CDR1 SEHNR, CDR2 FQNEAQ (reference sequence). The CDR3 extends over 13 amino acids. The CDR3 reads CASSLFQGDIQYF. CDR3 nucleotide sequence: TGTGCCAGCAGCTTATTTCAGGGGGACATTCAGTACTTC.

The rearrangement uses TRBV7-9 and TRBJ2-3; 9 nucleotides agree with TRBD1. V gave up 8 bases and J gave up 5 bases; unmatched junction bases: 5. This CDR3 comprises 13 residues. Looked up from germline, CDR1 is SEHNR and CDR2 is FQNEAQ (reference sequence). This CDR3 reads CASGGQGGDTQYF. The CDR3 coding sequence is TGTGCCAGCGGGGGACAGGGCGGAGATACGCAGTATTTT.

The chain employs TRBV10-3 and TRBJ2-7; the D call may be TRBD1 or TRBD2 (6 bases each). Trimming stripped 0 bases from V and 9 bases from J, with 9 bases between. The CDR3 is 12 residues long. Germline V gene lookup returns CDR1 ENHRY and CDR2 SYGVKD. The CDR3 sequence is CAISESGGGQYF. In DNA form, the CDR3 reads TGTGCCATCAGTGAGTCCGGGGGCGGGCAGTACTTC.

The J gene is TRBJ1-4, the V gene TRBV18, with TRBD1 matching 7 bases. The germline V gene has CDR1 KGHSH and CDR2 LQKENI. Trimming took 3 bases from V and 8 from J; bases not matched to a gene: 6. The CDR3 is 14 amino acids. The CDR3 DNA reads as TGTGCCAGCTCACCTAGGACAGGCCCCGAAAAACTGTTTTTT. It is translated as CASSPRTGPEKLFF. The full variable domain, its missing parts supplied by reference TRBV18 and TRBJ1-4, is NAGVMQNPRHLVRRRGQEARLRCSPMKGHSHVYWYRQLPEEGLKFMVYLQKENIIDESGMPKERFSAEFPKEGPSILRIQQVVRGDSAAYFCASSPRTGPEKLFFGSGTQLSVL.

The J gene is TRBJ2-1, the V gene TRBV7-9, with 13 bases lining up with TRBD2. Per germline, CDR1 SEHNR and CDR2 FQNEAQ (reference sequence). The J segment lost 6 bases and the V segment lost 5 bases, leaving 1 base of the junction unmatched. This CDR3 comprises 14 residues. CDR3 residues: CASSTSGRGNEQFF. The DNA for the CDR3 is TGTGCCAGCAGCACTAGCGGGAGGGGCAATGAGCAGTTCTTC.

The genes are TRBV6-5 and TRBJ1-2; D not certain. Trimming shortened V by 6 bases and J by 6 bases, and 17 bases separated the two germline ends. The length of the CDR3 is 14 residues. Germline CDR1 is MNHEY and CDR2 is SVGAGI. CDR3 region: CASRRREILNGYTF. CDR3 sequence (DNA): TGTGCCAGCAGACGAAGGGAAATACTCAATGGCTACACCTTC.

V gene TRBV5-1 combines with J gene TRBJ2-2, with D unclear. The germline V gene has CDR1 SGHRS and CDR2 YFSETQ. The CDR3 has 13 amino acids. V lost 4 bases and J lost 8, with 12 bases in between. For the CDR3, the DNA is TGCGCCAGCAGCCTCTCGGCTGGGGGGGAGCTGTTTTTT. Encoded protein: CASSLSAGGELFF. Complete variable domain (other parts from reference TRBV5-1 and TRBJ2-2): KAGVTQTPRYLIKTRGQQVTLSCSPISGHRSVSWYQQTPGQGLQFLFEYFSETQRNKGNFPGRFSGRQFSNSRSEMNVSTLELGDSALYLCASSLSAGGELFFGEGSRLTVL.

The rearrangement links TRBV10-3 to TRBJ1-2; D unclear. Germline V gene sequence: CDR1 ENHRY, CDR2 SYGVKD. Trimming pared 0 bases from V and 8 bases from J, leaving 7 bases between. This CDR3 has 12 residues. The CDR3 loop is CAISESGVGYTF. CDR3 coding DNA: TGTGCCATCAGTGAGTCTGGAGTCGGCTACACCTTC.

The chain uses TRBV28 and TRBJ2-3; D gene ambiguous. The germline V gene has CDR1 MDHEN and CDR2 SYDVKM. Trimming took off 4 bases at V and 6 bases at J, with 8 bases between the two ends. The CDR3 is 12 amino acids. The CDR3, as DNA: TGTGCCAGCAGTTCGACCCGGGATACGCAGTATTTT. The encoded protein is CASSSTRDTQYF.